A selection of T cell receptor beta chains follows, all from one sample in a study of cytomegalovirus exposure and HLA in healthy donors. TCRdb's table, derived via immunoSEQ multiplex PCR, lists solely in-frame clones and lacks some. The data hold under 30,000 clones, with more than 70% observed a single time. Specimen: PBMCs. The receptors were gathered from a male donor in good health and CMV-seronegative. Both conserved end residues are part of each CDR3. The order of the fields is D gene, J gene, clone size, V gene, CDR3 protein, CDR3 DNA. The D gene is left open where the match is weak. Only part of the rows carry a size: once, few, many, or a class if the clone is expanded.

NA TRBJ1-2 NA TRBV6-6 CASSPPSRYGYTF TGTGCCAGCAGCCCCCCCTCCCGGTATGGCTACACCTTC
NA TRBJ2-7 NA TRBV5-6 CASSVGTAYEQYF TGTGCCAGCAGCGTAGGTACAGCCTACGAGCAGTACTTC
NA TRBJ2-1 NA TRBV4-3 CASSQETTYNEQFF TGCGCCAGCAGCCAAGAGACTACCTACAATGAGCAGTTCTTC
NA TRBJ1-2 NA TRBV27 CASSLSRGTLNYGYTF TGTGCCAGCAGTTTATCCAGGGGCACACTTAACTATGGCTACACCTTC
NA TRBJ1-1 few TRBV10-3 CAISESLGSTEAFF TGTGCCATCAGTGAGTCGTTGGGCTCCACTGAAGCTTTCTTT
TRBD2 TRBJ2-7 NA TRBV5-6 CASSLTSGSLAGSYEQYF TGTGCCAGCAGCTTGACTAGCGGGAGTTTAGCTGGCTCCTACGAGCAGTACTTC
TRBD2 TRBJ2-1 once TRBV7-9 CASSFFRTSGDNEQFF TGTGCCAGCAGCTTCTTCCGTACTAGCGGAGACAATGAGCAGTTCTTC
TRBD2 TRBJ2-3 NA TRBV7-8 CASSPSFSSGKSDTQYF TGTGCCAGCAGCCCCTCTTTTTCTAGCGGGAAGTCAGATACGCAGTATTTT
NA TRBJ1-6 NA TRBV11-2 CASSLPGGSPLHF TGTGCCAGCAGCCTTCCGGGGGGTTCACCCCTCCACTTT
NA TRBJ2-1 few TRBV11-3 CASSSAEMRSKNEQFF TGTGCCAGCAGCTCCGCGGAAATGCGATCAAAAAATGAGCAGTTCTTC
TRBD2 TRBJ2-7 few TRBV4-2 CASSQDRGGAYEQYF TGTGCCAGCAGCCAAGATCGCGGGGGGGCCTACGAGCAGTACTTC
TRBD1 TRBJ1-2 NA TRBV7-9 CASSLGQGADGYTF TGTGCCAGCAGCCTCGGACAGGGGGCGGATGGCTACACCTTC
TRBD1 TRBJ1-3 NA TRBV28 CASRLDRGFSGNTIYF TGTGCCAGCCGGTTGGACAGGGGGTTCTCTGGAAACACCATATATTTT
TRBD1 TRBJ1-1 NA TRBV5-1 CASSGGQGDNTEAFF TGCGCCAGCAGCGGGGGACAGGGGGACAACACTGAAGCTTTCTTT
TRBD1 TRBJ2-1 NA TRBV18 CASSLGQVTNEQFF TGTGCCAGCTCTCTAGGACAGGTAACCAATGAGCAGTTCTTC
TRBD1 TRBJ1-2 NA TRBV7-2 CASSLGGTGFFRGYTF TGTGCCAGCAGCTTAGGAGGGACAGGGTTTTTTCGTGGCTACACCTTC
NA TRBJ2-3 NA TRBV15 CATSRGSSGGRWADTQYF TGTGCCACCAGCAGAGGCTCCTCCGGGGGGCGGTGGGCAGATACGCAGTATTTT
TRBD2 TRBJ2-7 once TRBV4-3 CASSQEAGASYEQYF TGCGCCAGCAGCCAAGAAGCGGGAGCCTCCTACGAGCAGTACTTC
TRBD1 TRBJ1-2 NA TRBV5-1 CASSLGAGTADYGYTF TGCGCCAGCAGCTTAGGAGCCGGGACAGCCGATTATGGCTACACCTTC
TRBD1 TRBJ1-2 once TRBV9 CASSETGDGYTF TGTGCCAGCAGCGAGACAGGGGATGGCTACACCTTC
TRBD2 TRBJ2-7 NA TRBV7-9 CASSIPTGTSAYEQYF TGTGCCAGCAGCATCCCCACCGGGACTAGCGCCTACGAGCAGTACTTC
NA TRBJ2-3 NA TRBV7-2 CASSLEGRGADTQYF TGTGCCAGCAGCTTAGAGGGCAGGGGTGCGGATACGCAGTATTTT
TRBD1 TRBJ1-1 NA TRBV7-2 CASSLRDRLTEAFF TGTGCCAGCAGCTTAAGGGACAGACTCACTGAAGCTTTCTTT
TRBD2 TRBJ2-3 NA TRBV4-1 CASSQGGRAEDTQYF TGCGCCAGCAGCCAAGGTGGGAGGGCCGAAGATACGCAGTATTTT
TRBD1 TRBJ1-5 NA TRBV7-2 CASSLGDREPQHF TGTGCCAGCAGCTTAGGAGACAGGGAGCCCCAGCATTTT
TRBD2 TRBJ2-1 NA TRBV7-9 CASSSFTGGPNNEQFF TGTGCCAGCAGCTCATTTACGGGAGGGCCGAACAATGAGCAGTTCTTC
NA TRBJ2-2 few TRBV6-6 CASSLGLAGELFF TGTGCCAGCAGTCTCGGACTGGCCGGGGAGCTGTTTTTT
NA TRBJ2-6 NA TRBV30 CAYLTGKGVSGANVLTF TGTGCCTATCTAACAGGGAAGGGTGTCTCTGGGGCCAACGTCCTGACTTTC
TRBD2 TRBJ2-7 NA TRBV28 CASSLNWGGVREQYF TGTGCCAGCAGTTTAAATTGGGGAGGGGTACGGGAGCAGTACTTC
TRBD1 TRBJ2-4 NA TRBV5-1 CASSSGQGASENIQYF TGCGCCAGCAGCTCCGGACAGGGGGCGTCTGAAAACATTCAGTACTTC
NA TRBJ2-7 NA TRBV5-4 CASSSKTGAYEQYF TGTGCCAGCAGTTCAAAGACAGGAGCCTACGAGCAGTACTTC
TRBD1 TRBJ2-4 NA TRBV28 CASSLSARGNRGAAKNIQYF TGTGCCAGCAGTTTATCGGCCAGGGGCAACAGGGGGGCAGCCAAAAACATTCAGTACTTC
TRBD2 TRBJ2-1 NA TRBV6-4 CASPPREGRRYEQFF TGTGCCAGCCCCCCACGGGAGGGCCGTAGGTATGAGCAGTTCTTC
TRBD2 TRBJ2-2 NA TRBV5-1 CASSPKTSVNTGELFF TGCGCCAGCAGCCCAAAGACTAGCGTAAACACCGGGGAGCTGTTTTTT
TRBD1 TRBJ2-3 NA TRBV7-6 CASSSDRGLTDTQYF TGTGCCAGCAGCTCCGACAGGGGGCTCACAGATACGCAGTATTTT
TRBD2 TRBJ2-4 few TRBV9 CASSVGLAGGLAIQYF TGTGCCAGCAGCGTAGGGCTAGCGGGAGGTTTGGCCATTCAGTACTTC
TRBD2 TRBJ2-5 NA TRBV7-9 CASSLTSGGAAETQYF TGTGCCAGCAGCTTAACTAGCGGGGGGGCGGCAGAGACCCAGTACTTC
NA TRBJ2-7 NA TRBV2 CASTPRGYEQYF TGTGCCAGCACCCCGCGGGGATACGAGCAGTACTTC
NA TRBJ2-7 few TRBV4-2 CASSQERSSVGYEQYF TGTGCCAGCAGCCAAGAAAGAAGTAGCGTTGGCTACGAGCAGTACTTC
TRBD2 TRBJ2-3 once TRBV5-6 CASSLGTSGNTQYF TGTGCCAGCAGCTTGGGGACTAGCGGGAATACGCAGTATTTT
TRBD1 TRBJ2-2 NA TRBV5-1 CASSLAGTGNTGELFF TGCGCCAGCAGCTTGGCCGGGACAGGGAACACCGGGGAGCTGTTTTTT
NA TRBJ2-1 NA TRBV4-3 CASSQDPSRTTRQFF TGCGCCAGCAGCCAAGATCCCAGTCGGACAACCCGGCAGTTCTTC
TRBD2 TRBJ2-7 NA TRBV28 CASSTGLAGDSYSYEQYF TGTGCCAGCAGTACAGGACTAGCGGGGGACTCCTACTCCTACGAGCAGTACTTC
NA TRBJ2-1 NA TRBV7-2 CASSLGDVYNEQFF TGTGCCAGCAGCTTAGGAGATGTCTACAATGAGCAGTTCTTC
NA TRBJ2-1 NA TRBV1 CTSSSHRLAGSYNEQFF TGCACCAGCAGCTCTCATCGACTAGCGGGATCCTACAATGAGCAGTTCTTC
NA TRBJ1-5 NA TRBV21-1 CANRTANQPQHF TGTGCCAATAGGACAGCAAATCAGCCCCAGCATTTT
NA TRBJ1-1 few TRBV5-6 CASSSGREWNTEAFF TGTGCCAGCAGCTCCGGACGGGAATGGAACACTGAAGCTTTCTTT
TRBD1 TRBJ1-2 NA TRBV9 CASSAQWDRGIPTNYGYTF TGTGCCAGCAGCGCCCAATGGGACAGGGGGATACCAACTAACTATGGCTACACCTTC
NA TRBJ2-5 NA TRBV6-5 CASSYRAGETQYF TGTGCCAGCAGTTACAGGGCGGGGGAGACCCAGTACTTC
NA TRBJ2-3 NA TRBV5-1 CASSLGTNPSTDTQYF TGCGCCAGCAGCTTGGGAACTAACCCTAGCACAGATACGCAGTATTTT
NA TRBJ2-2 NA TRBV4-2 CASSPDTGELFF TGTGCCAGCAGCCCAGACACCGGGGAGCTGTTTTTT
NA TRBJ2-7 NA TRBV28 CASRTPERGGIDEQYF TGTGCCAGCAGGACGCCGGAAAGGGGGGGTATAGACGAGCAGTACTTC
TRBD2 TRBJ2-7 NA TRBV10-3 CAISEKTSGSDHSYEQYF TGTGCCATCAGTGAGAAGACTAGCGGGTCGGACCACTCCTACGAGCAGTACTTC
NA TRBJ2-5 NA TRBV7-7 CASRSPYRDKETQYF TGTGCTAGCAGATCACCCTATAGAGACAAAGAGACCCAGTACTTC
NA TRBJ2-2 NA TRBV28 CASSLSPEGELFF TGTGCCAGCAGTTTATCCCCCGAGGGGGAGCTGTTTTTT
NA TRBJ1-5 NA TRBV5-8 CASSLGAGRSNQPQHF TGTGCCAGCAGCTTGGGGGCGGGGAGGAGCAATCAGCCCCAGCATTTT
TRBD2 TRBJ2-6 few TRBV5-4 CASSLGGSAGRTAGANVLTF TGTGCCAGCAGCTTGGGTGGTTCGGCCGGGAGGACGGCTGGGGCCAACGTCCTGACTTTC
TRBD1 TRBJ1-1 NA TRBV5-4 CASSLPWDSPNTEAFF TGTGCCAGCAGCTTGCCATGGGACAGCCCGAACACTGAAGCTTTCTTT